A single sample is the source of the 13 T cell receptor beta chains below, sequenced in a study of tumor T cells in aggressive B-cell lymphoma. The method was immunoSEQ multiplex PCR; TCRdb's version includes in-frame clones alone and lacks a portion of them. The sample has roughly 9,000 clones, about 85% seen once; the top ten hold 3.4%. What was sequenced was tumor tissue. These receptors all come from an adult with diffuse large B cell lymphoma.

The rearrangement uses TRBV28 and TRBJ1-5, with 10 positions matching TRBD1. After removal of 5 bases from V and 8 bases from J, the junction contained 18 bases not matched to a gene. The CDR3 length is 18 residues. Germline assignment: CDR1 MDHEN and CDR2 SYDVKM. The CDR3 DNA sequence: TGTGCCAGCAGTCTAAGATTCCGGGACAGGGGTTCACGTAAGCCCCAGCATTTT. Its translation is CASSLRFRDRGSRKPQHF.

The chain is built from TRBV7-8 and TRBJ2-2; tentative D call: TRBD1 (5 bases). V was clipped by 0 bases and J by 6 bases, with 11 bases between them. This CDR3 contains 15 residues. Germline-derived CDR1 and CDR2 are SGHVS and FQNEAQ. CDR3 in amino acids: CASSLAGVRSGELFF. The CDR3 DNA sequence: TGTGCCAGCAGCTTAGCAGGGGTGAGGTCCGGGGAGCTGTTTTTT.

The chain recombines TRBV7-9 with TRBJ2-5; 7 bases fit TRBD2. The CDR3 has 12 amino acids. With V trimmed by 3 bases and J by 5 bases, 0 bases remained unmatched. Germline V gene lookup returns CDR1 SEHNR and CDR2 FQNEAQ (reference sequence). Here the CDR3 reads CASSFGGETQYF. CDR3 DNA sequence: TGTGCCAGCAGCTTCGGGGGGGAGACCCAGTACTTC.

This chain connects TRBV7-6 to TRBJ2-5; D remains unclear. The CDR3 covers 14 residues. Germline CDR1 and CDR2: SGHVS and FNYEAQ. V was shortened by 6 bases and J by 1 base, with 12 bases between the two germline ends. The CDR3 protein is CASRLMRGQETQYF. CDR3 bases: TGTGCCAGCAGGTTGATGCGCGGCCAAGAGACCCAGTACTTC.

The rearrangement links TRBV7-9 to TRBJ1-2, with 7 bases that match TRBD1. Germline loops: CDR1 SEHNR, CDR2 FQNEAQ (reference sequence). V lost 1 base to trimming and J lost 4 bases; unmatched junction nucleotides: 3. The CDR3 consists of 14 residues. The CDR3: CASSLGDSTYGYTF. The DNA for the CDR3 is TGTGCCAGCAGCTTAGGGGACAGCACCTATGGCTACACCTTC.

The CDR3 DNA reads TGTGCCAGCAGCCGAGCGTCTGGGAGCTCCTACGAGCAGTACTTC. Translation: CASSRASGSSYEQYF. The V call is TRBV28, the J call TRBJ2-7; maybe TRBD2 (5 bases). V was cut by 6 bases and J by 0 bases, with 15 bases left in between. Germline V gene sequence: CDR1 MDHEN, CDR2 SYDVKM. CDR3 length: 15 amino acids.

This clone was counted a few times. This chain uses TRBV4-2 with TRBJ2-7; 9 bases match TRBD1. This CDR3 contains 21 residues. The germline gives CDR1 LGHNA, CDR2 YNFKEQ. Trimming at V came to 1 base and at J to 3 bases, leaving 22 bases not matched to a gene. CDR3 DNA: TGTGCCAGCAGCCAAGGGTGGATCACGACAGGGGGTGAACCCACCTTCTACGAGCAGTACTTC. This translates into CASSQGWITTGGEPTFYEQYF.

CDR3 sequence: CASSWGQPTNYGYTF. CDR3 sequence (DNA): TGTGCCAGCAGCTGGGGACAGCCTACTAACTATGGCTACACCTTC. The chain joins TRBV7-8 to TRBJ1-2; 7 bases fit TRBD1. The V and J ends lost 4 bases and 0 bases, in that order; junction bases with no gene match: 5. Per germline, CDR1 SGHVS and CDR2 FQNEAQ. The CDR3 spans 15 residues.

The chain links TRBV19 to TRBJ2-5; 7 nucleotides match TRBD2. With 5 bases clipped from V and 2 bases from J, the junction kept 5 bases outside the gene matches. CDR3 length: 14 residues. Germline assignment: CDR1 LNHDA and CDR2 SQIVND (reference sequence). CDR3 region: CASSWAAGQETQYF. The CDR3 region has the DNA TGTGCCAGTAGTTGGGCAGCGGGGCAAGAGACCCAGTACTTC.

The chain has TRBV9 and TRBJ2-1, with TRBD1 identical over 7 bases. V shed 3 bases, J shed 5 bases, and the junction held 8 bases outside the gene matches. This CDR3 is built from 15 residues. Germline lookup yields CDR1 SGDLS and CDR2 YYNGEE. CDR3 region: CASSGRGLVDNEQFF. CDR3 DNA: TGTGCCAGCAGCGGTAGGGGGCTGGTCGACAATGAGCAGTTCTTC.

The chain combines TRBV28 with TRBJ2-5, with 9 bases matching TRBD1. Germline values: CDR1 MDHEN, CDR2 SYDVKM. This CDR3 contains 15 residues. J lost 5 bases, V lost 5 bases, and 9 bases had no gene match. The CDR3 region is CASSLHRGRGETQYF. For the CDR3, the DNA is TGTGCCAGCAGTCTACACAGGGGGCGCGGGGAGACCCAGTACTTC. The full variable domain, its missing parts supplied by reference TRBV28 and TRBJ2-5, is DVKVTQSSRYLVKRTGEKVFLECVQDMDHENMFWYRQDPGLGLRLIYFSYDVKMKEKGDIPEGYSVSREKKERFSLILESASTNQTSMYLCASSLHRGRGETQYFGPGTRLLVL.

This chain joins TRBV11-3 and TRBJ1-1; D unclear. Trimming left V 0 bases short and J 3 bases short, with 5 bases between. There are 13 residues in the CDR3. CDR1 is SGHNT, CDR2 YENEEA, per germline. DNA for the CDR3: TGTGCCAGCAGCTTAGAGGCATACACTGAAGCTTTCTTT. This encodes CASSLEAYTEAFF.

The CDR3, as DNA: TGTGCCAGCAGTGACTATCAGGGGGCTGATTCACCCCTCCACTTT. It encodes CASSDYQGADSPLHF. The rearrangement links TRBV25-1 to TRBJ1-6; 8 bases are a match to TRBD1. The germline V gene has CDR1 MGHDK and CDR2 SYGVNS. The CDR3 has 15 amino acids. The V and J ends lost 3 bases and 8 bases, in that order; junction bases with no gene match: 6.